These T cell receptor beta chains were read from a single sample in a study of control samples from healthy donors and cancer patients. Sequenced by immunoSEQ multiplex PCR; TCRdb stores in-frame clones only, minus some. This table has about 130,000 clones, 87% appearing once. The sequencing input was blood. Receptors were obtained from a man in his late teens or twenties in good health. The CDR3 runs from the conserved cysteine through the conserved F or W. A D gene is named only where the DNA matches it firmly. Clone size is given for some rows only: seen once, a few or many times, or a class if the clone is expanded.

d_gene | j_gene | abundance | v_gene | CDR3nt | CDR3aa
NA | TRBJ1-5 | NA | TRBV6-2/TRBV6-3 | TGTGCCAGCAGTTACGGGGGAACAGGTCTGGGCCGTCAGCCCCAGCATTTT | CASSYGGTGLGRQPQHF
NA | TRBJ2-7 | once | TRBV5-1 | TGCGCCAGCAGCTTGTTGGGGTACAGCTCCTACGAGCAGTACTTC | CASSLLGYSSYEQYF
TRBD1 | TRBJ2-3 | NA | TRBV20-1 | TGCAGTGCTAGAGGGGGGACAGGGTTGTATTTT | CSARGGTGLYF
NA | TRBJ1-2 | NA | TRBV11-2 | TGTGCCAGCAGCCAACAGGGCTATGGCTACACCTTC | CASSQQGYGYTF
NA | TRBJ2-7 | NA | TRBV6-1 | TGTGCCAGCAGTGAAGCTTGGACAGCCTACGAGCAGTACTTC | CASSEAWTAYEQYF
TRBD1 | TRBJ1-2 | NA | TRBV5-6 | TGTGCCAGCAGCGTCGGACAGGATGGCTACACCTTC | CASSVGQDGYTF
NA | TRBJ1-6 | NA | TRBV19 | TGTGCCAGTAGTGACAGTCATAATTCACCCCTCCACTTT | CASSDSHNSPLHF
NA | TRBJ2-7 | NA | TRBV10-1 | TGCGCCAGCAGTGACAAGGACTATGGCCCCAACGAGCAGTACTTC | CASSDKDYGPNEQYF
TRBD2 | TRBJ2-3 | NA | TRBV4-2 | TGTGCCAGCAGCCAAGAGCGGGAGCTGTCAGATACGCAGTATTTT | CASSQERELSDTQYF
NA | TRBJ2-5 | NA | TRBV5-8 | TGTGCCAGCAGCCCCCTCGCGGAGGAGACCCAGTACTTC | CASSPLAEETQYF
TRBD2 | TRBJ2-3 | NA | TRBV25-1 | TGTGCCAGCAGCCTTCGATTGCTAGCGGGAGCCAGTGGAGATACGCAGTATTTT | CASSLRLLAGASGDTQYF
TRBD1 | TRBJ1-1 | NA | TRBV10-3 | TGTGCCATCAGTGAGAGACAGGGAGAGGGGAGAGCTTTCTTT | CAISERQGEGRAFF
TRBD1 | TRBJ2-7 | NA | TRBV28 | TGTGCCAGCAGTTTATGGACAGGGGACGAGCAGTACTTC | CASSLWTGDEQYF
TRBD1 | TRBJ2-7 | NA | TRBV19 | TGTGCCAGTAGCCCGAGGACAGGGGATTACTACGAGCAGTACTTC | CASSPRTGDYYEQYF
NA | TRBJ1-5 | NA | TRBV19 | TGTGCCAGTAGTATCGAACGGAATCAGCCCCAGCATTTT | CASSIERNQPQHF
NA | TRBJ2-1 | once | TRBV3-1/TRBV3-2 | TGTGCCAGCAGCCCAGATTTCAGGAATGAGCAGTTCTTC | CASSPDFRNEQFF
TRBD2 | TRBJ2-5 | NA | TRBV6-2/TRBV6-3 | TGTGCCAGCAGTTACCCGGGAGGGCCATGGGAGACCCAGTACTTC | CASSYPGGPWETQYF